This T cell receptor (beta chain) was documented in a study of cytomegalovirus exposure and HLA in healthy donors. Study background: Genotyping showed roughly 83% of over 350 donors falling in the Caucasian-associated ancestry cluster. Study findings and constraints: Cytomegalovirus-associated status was assigned to more than 150 TCR beta chains. As a later analysis revealed, the rate of TCR association differed by HLA locus, with DRB1 most and HLA-C fewest. Previous analysis showed most TCR beta V segments were productive about 87% or about 30% of the time.

With 6 bases clipped from V and 3 bases from J, the junction kept 19 bases outside the gene matches. The CDR3 is 19 amino acids. Germline CDR1 reads MNHEY; CDR2 reads SMNVEV (reference sequence). Both 60 Vbeta primers and 13 Jbeta primers went into the PCR. The table came from immunoSEQ multiplex PCR; TCRdb's copy has only in-frame clones and leaves some out. The repertoire includes about 190,000 clones, roughly 79% of them detected once, and 1.6% sits in the top ten. This clone was detected a few times. The antigen is not known. The gene calls are TRBV27 and TRBJ2-3, with 9 bases fitting TRBD1. The sequence derives from a woman aged 18-29 years in good health and CMV-seronegative. Sequencing used PBMCs. CDR3 coding DNA: TGTGCCAGCAGATTAACCGGGACAGGGTATACGATGGGAACAGATACGCAGTATTTT. It codes for CASRLTGTGYTMGTDTQYF.